A selection of T cell receptor beta chains follows, all from one sample in a study of beta chain features in type 1 diabetes. The assay was immunoSEQ multiplex PCR, and TCRdb's table has in-frame clones only and misses some. The table shows fewer than 300,000 clones, with about 20% occurring only once. Input material: naive CD4+ T cells from blood. These receptors came from a woman in her thirties or forties with type 1 diabetes. Each CDR3 is given with its conserved first and last residue. A D gene is named only where the DNA matches it firmly. Clone size is shown for a subset of rows, as once, few, many or a class of expanded clone.

CASSPRGVPSGEQYF,TGTGCCAGCAGCCCCCGGGGGGTCCCTTCGGGCGAGCAGTACTTC,TRBD2,TRBJ2-7,TRBV9,few
CASNENGGSLAKNIQYF,TGTGCCAGCAACGAAAACGGGGGGTCGCTAGCCAAAAACATTCAGTACTTC,TRBD2,TRBJ2-4,TRBV7-2,few
CASSLYARETQYF,TGCGCCAGCAGCTTGTACGCGAGAGAGACCCAGTACTTC,-,TRBJ2-5,TRBV5-1,few
CSSQGAYEQYF,TGCAGTAGTCAGGGGGCCTACGAGCAGTACTTC,TRBD1,TRBJ2-7,TRBV20-1,-
CASSSYRQTGELFF,TGTGCCAGCAGCTCCTACAGGCAAACCGGGGAGCTGTTTTTT,-,TRBJ2-2,TRBV5-4,-
CALGGTTEAFF,TGTGCCCTGGGGGGGACCACTGAAGCTTTCTTT,-,TRBJ1-1,TRBV28,-
CASSDGTSLWSYEQYF,TGTGCCAGCAGCGATGGGACTAGTTTATGGTCCTACGAGCAGTACTTC,TRBD2,TRBJ2-7,TRBV9,few
CATSRDPGVSNTEAFF,TGTGCCACCAGCAGAGATCCAGGGGTATCTAACACTGAAGCTTTCTTT,-,TRBJ1-1,TRBV15,few
CSVDRGGADTQYF,TGCAGCGTTGACAGGGGTGGCGCAGATACGCAGTATTTT,-,TRBJ2-3,TRBV29-1,-
CANTKREETQYF,TGTGCCAATACCAAGAGGGAAGAGACCCAGTACTTC,-,TRBJ2-5,TRBV19,-
CSVEQGYTEAFF,TGCAGCGTTGAACAGGGTTACACTGAAGCTTTCTTT,-,TRBJ1-1,TRBV29-1,few
CASRLGSNEKLFF,TGTGCCAGCCGTTTGGGCTCTAATGAAAAACTGTTTTTT,-,TRBJ1-4,TRBV7-2,few